A selection of T cell receptor beta chains follows, all from one sample in a study of control samples from healthy donors and cancer patients. TCRdb's copy holds only in-frame clones and misses some; the assay was immunoSEQ multiplex PCR. The sample records around 97,000 clones, about 89% being singletons. Sequencing used PBMCs. Receptors originate from a man aged 55 to 70 with lung cancer. The CDR3 runs from the conserved cysteine through the conserved F or W. A D gene is named only where the DNA matches it firmly. Where a row states a size, it is once, few, many or the class of an expanded clone; other rows omit it.

clone_size	d_call	v_call	j_call	cdr3_nt	cdr3_aa
NA	NA	TRBV5-8	TRBJ1-5	TGTGCCAGCAGCTTTATTCTTAGCAATCAGCCCCAGCATTTT	CASSFILSNQPQHF
NA	NA	TRBV5-4	TRBJ2-3	TGTGCCAGCAGCTTGGCAGATACGCAGTATTTT	CASSLADTQYF
NA	TRBD1	TRBV30	TRBJ2-5	TGTGCCTGGACCAGGGGGGAGACCCAGTACTTC	CAWTRGETQYF
NA	NA	TRBV6-6	TRBJ1-5	TGTGCCAGCACTCAGGGGACGCCCCAGCATTTT	CASTQGTPQHF
NA	TRBD1	TRBV19	TRBJ1-2	TGTGCCAGTACCGAAGGAACAGGGGGCTATGGCTACACCTTC	CASTEGTGGYGYTF
NA	NA	TRBV7-2	TRBJ2-4	TGTGCCAGCAGCTTAAACAGGGTAGACATTCAGTACTTC	CASSLNRVDIQYF
few	TRBD1	TRBV7-9	TRBJ1-1	TGTGCCAGCAGCTACGGGACAGGGGGGAACACTGAAGCTTTCTTT	CASSYGTGGNTEAFF
NA	TRBD1	TRBV18	TRBJ1-4	TGTGCCAGCTCACCGACAGGGGGAGGAGAAAAACTGTTTTTT	CASSPTGGGEKLFF
few	NA	TRBV24-1	TRBJ1-5	TGTGCCACCAGTGACCGGACATTTAATCAGCCCCAGCATTTT	CATSDRTFNQPQHF
NA	NA	TRBV7-8	TRBJ1-2	TGTGCCAGCAGCTTAGATAGCTCTCCGGGGGGTGGCTACACCTTC	CASSLDSSPGGGYTF
NA	NA	TRBV5-1	TRBJ1-1	TGCGCCAGCAGCTTAGTAGGGGACACTGAAGCTTTCTTT	CASSLVGDTEAFF
NA	NA	TRBV7-2	TRBJ1-2	TGTGCCAGCAGCTTACGGACCGATGGCTACACCTTC	CASSLRTDGYTF
few	NA	TRBV30	TRBJ2-6	TGTGCCTGGAGTATAGCCGGGGCCAACGTCCTGACTTTC	CAWSIAGANVLTF
NA	NA	TRBV3-1/TRBV3-2	TRBJ1-4	TGTGCCAGCAGCCAAAGGACAGAGGAAAAACTGTTTTTT	CASSQRTEEKLFF
NA	TRBD1	TRBV2	TRBJ2-1	TGTGCCAGCAGCTGGGACAGGGACGACAATGAGCAGTTCTTC	CASSWDRDDNEQFF
NA	TRBD1	TRBV11-2	TRBJ2-7	TGTGCCAGCAGCTCGACAGGGGGCTACGAGCAGTACTTC	CASSSTGGYEQYF
NA	TRBD1	TRBV18	TRBJ1-2	TGTGCCAGCTCACCTCGTCGTGACAGGGGAGGCTACACCTTC	CASSPRRDRGGYTF
NA	NA	TRBV7-9	TRBJ2-4	TGTGCCAGCAGCCCCACGGGGGCAACCAAAAACATTCAGTACTTC	CASSPTGATKNIQYF
NA	NA	TRBV7-8	TRBJ2-1	TGTGCCAGCACCCCTCGGCTACCCCTTTACAATGAGCAGTTCTTC	CASTPRLPLYNEQFF
NA	NA	TRBV5-1	TRBJ1-1	TGCGCCAGCAGCTTGTCCCCAGGGATGAACACTGAAGCTTTCTTT	CASSLSPGMNTEAFF
once	TRBD1	TRBV7-2	TRBJ2-1	TGTGCCAGCAGCCCCATGGGACAGTACAATGAGCAGTTCTTC	CASSPMGQYNEQFF
NA	NA	TRBV10-1	TRBJ2-4	TGCGCCAGCAGTGAAGGGACCCTCAAAAACATTCAGTACTTC	CASSEGTLKNIQYF
NA	NA	TRBV7-8	TRBJ2-5	TGTGCCAGCAGCCCTCGAGTTGGGGGGCAAGAGACCCAGTACTTC	CASSPRVGGQETQYF
NA	NA	TRBV11-3	TRBJ2-2	TGTGCCAGCAGCTCGAGACTTCCCGCGAACACCGGGGAGCTGTTTTTT	CASSSRLPANTGELFF
NA	NA	TRBV28	TRBJ1-2	TGTCAATCCGGGGGTCCTAACTATGGCTACACCTTC	CQSGGPNYGYTF
NA	NA	TRBV24-1	TRBJ2-1	TGTGCCACCAGTGATGGGGTTAGCTCCTACAATGAGCAGTTCTTC	CATSDGVSSYNEQFF
once	NA	TRBV5-6	TRBJ2-5	TGTGCCAGCAGCTTGGTGATACAGTTAAAAGGGGAGACCCAGTACTTC	CASSLVIQLKGETQYF
NA	TRBD1	TRBV24-1	TRBJ2-5	TGTGCCACCAGTGACCCAAGGACAGGGAAAGAGACCCAGTACTTC	CATSDPRTGKETQYF
NA	NA	TRBV20-1	TRBJ2-7	TGCAGTGCTAGTTCTGGGCCCGGGTACGAGCAGTACTTC	CSASSGPGYEQYF
NA	TRBD1	TRBV4-1	TRBJ1-4	TGCGCCAGCAGCCAGGATCACAGGGGGAGGCCTAATGAAAAACTGTTTTTT	CASSQDHRGRPNEKLFF
NA	TRBD1	TRBV5-1	TRBJ2-5	TGCGCCAGCAGCTCTGGACAGGGGGCGTACCAAGAGACCCAGTACTTC	CASSSGQGAYQETQYF
NA	NA	TRBV5-1	TRBJ2-2	TGCGCCAGCAGCGAAGGGGCGAGCACCGGGGAGCTGTTTTTT	CASSEGASTGELFF
NA	NA	TRBV6-2/TRBV6-3	TRBJ2-6	TGTGCCAGCAGCCCGTTTAGGGGCTCTGGGGCCAACGTCCTGACTTTC	CASSPFRGSGANVLTF
NA	NA	TRBV19	TRBJ1-5	TGTGCCAGTAGTATAGGGGGAAGTAGCAATCAGCCCCAGCATTTT	CASSIGGSSNQPQHF
NA	NA	TRBV12-3/TRBV12-4	TRBJ1-2	TGTGCCAGCAGTTTGCGGGGGGGCTACACCTTC	CASSLRGGYTF